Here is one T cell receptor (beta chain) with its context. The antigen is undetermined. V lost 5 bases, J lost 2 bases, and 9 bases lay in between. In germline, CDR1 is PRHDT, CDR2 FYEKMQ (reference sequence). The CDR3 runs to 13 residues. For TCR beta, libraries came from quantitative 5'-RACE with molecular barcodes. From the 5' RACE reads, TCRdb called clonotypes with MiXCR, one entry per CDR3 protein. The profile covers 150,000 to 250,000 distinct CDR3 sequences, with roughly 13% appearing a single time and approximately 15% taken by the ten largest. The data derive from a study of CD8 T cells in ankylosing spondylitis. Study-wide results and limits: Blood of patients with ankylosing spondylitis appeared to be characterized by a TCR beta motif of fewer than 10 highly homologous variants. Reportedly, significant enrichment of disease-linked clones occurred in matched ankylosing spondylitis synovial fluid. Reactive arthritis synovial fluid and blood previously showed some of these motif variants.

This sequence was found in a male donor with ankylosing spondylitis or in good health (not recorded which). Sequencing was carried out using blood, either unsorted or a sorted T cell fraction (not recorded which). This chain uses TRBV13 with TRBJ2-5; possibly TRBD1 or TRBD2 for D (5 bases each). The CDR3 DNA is TGTGCCAGCAGCCGCGAGGGGCAAGAGACCCAGTACTTC. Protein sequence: CASSREGQETQYF.